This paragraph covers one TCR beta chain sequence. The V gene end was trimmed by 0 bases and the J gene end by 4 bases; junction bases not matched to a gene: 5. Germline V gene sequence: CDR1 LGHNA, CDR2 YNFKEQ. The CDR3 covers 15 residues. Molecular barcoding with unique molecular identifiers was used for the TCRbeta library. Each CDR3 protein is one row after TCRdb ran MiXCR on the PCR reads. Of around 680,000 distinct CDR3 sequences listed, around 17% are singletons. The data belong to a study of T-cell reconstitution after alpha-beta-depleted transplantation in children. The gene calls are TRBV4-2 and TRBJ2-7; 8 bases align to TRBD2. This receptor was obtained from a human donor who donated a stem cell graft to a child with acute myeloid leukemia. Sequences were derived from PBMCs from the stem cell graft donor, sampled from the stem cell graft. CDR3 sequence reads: CASSQETAGAYEQYF. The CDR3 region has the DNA TGTGCCAGCAGCCAAGAAACAGCGGGGGCTTACGAGCAGTACTTC.